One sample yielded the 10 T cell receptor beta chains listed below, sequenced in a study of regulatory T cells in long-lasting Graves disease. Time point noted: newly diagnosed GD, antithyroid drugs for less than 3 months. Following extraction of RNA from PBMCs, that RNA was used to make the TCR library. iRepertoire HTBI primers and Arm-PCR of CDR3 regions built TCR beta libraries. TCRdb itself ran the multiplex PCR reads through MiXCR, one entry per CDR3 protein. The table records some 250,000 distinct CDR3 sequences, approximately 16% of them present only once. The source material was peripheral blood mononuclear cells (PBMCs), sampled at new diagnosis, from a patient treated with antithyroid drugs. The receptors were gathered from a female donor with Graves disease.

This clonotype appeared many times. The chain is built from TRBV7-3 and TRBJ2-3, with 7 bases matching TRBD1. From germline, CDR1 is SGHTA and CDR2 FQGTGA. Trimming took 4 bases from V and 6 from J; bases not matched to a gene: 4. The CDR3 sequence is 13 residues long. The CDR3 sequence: CASSSTGMDTQYF. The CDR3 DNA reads TGTGCCAGCAGCTCGACAGGGATGGATACGCAGTATTTT.

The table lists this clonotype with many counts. CDR3 loop: CASSYSDSNEQYF. CDR3 sequence (DNA): TGTGCCAGCAGTTACTCTGACAGTAACGAGCAGTACTTC. The rearrangement uses TRBV6-5 and TRBJ2-7; the D gene is possibly TRBD1 (5 bases). The CDR3 sequence is 13 residues long. Trimming removed 0 bases from V and 5 bases from J, with 8 bases in between. CDR1 is MNHEY, CDR2 SVGAGI, per germline.

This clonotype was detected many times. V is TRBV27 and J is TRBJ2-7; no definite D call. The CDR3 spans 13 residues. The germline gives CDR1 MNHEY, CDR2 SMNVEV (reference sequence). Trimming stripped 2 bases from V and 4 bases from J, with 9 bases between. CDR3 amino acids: CASSLDPRYEQYF. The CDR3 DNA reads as TGTGCCAGCAGTTTAGATCCAAGATACGAGCAGTACTTC.

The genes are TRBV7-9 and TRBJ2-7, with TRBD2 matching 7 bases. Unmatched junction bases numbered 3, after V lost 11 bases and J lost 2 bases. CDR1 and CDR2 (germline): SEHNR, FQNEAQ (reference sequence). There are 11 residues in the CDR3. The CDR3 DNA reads TGTGCCTGCGGGAGCGCCTACGAGCAGTACTTC. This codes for CACGSAYEQYF.

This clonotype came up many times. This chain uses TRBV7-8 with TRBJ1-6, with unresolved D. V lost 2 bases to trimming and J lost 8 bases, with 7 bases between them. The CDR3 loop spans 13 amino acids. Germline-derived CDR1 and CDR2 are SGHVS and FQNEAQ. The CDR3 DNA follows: TGTGCCAGCAGCTTAAGGGAGGATTCACCCCTCCACTTT. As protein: CASSLREDSPLHF.

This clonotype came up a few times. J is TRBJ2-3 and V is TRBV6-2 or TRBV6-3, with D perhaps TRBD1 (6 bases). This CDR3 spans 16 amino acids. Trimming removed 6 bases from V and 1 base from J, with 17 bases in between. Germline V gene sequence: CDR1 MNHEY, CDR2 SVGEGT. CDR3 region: CASRGVGAAGTDTQYF. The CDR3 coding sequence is TGTGCCAGCAGGGGAGTGGGGGCGGCAGGCACAGATACGCAGTATTTT.

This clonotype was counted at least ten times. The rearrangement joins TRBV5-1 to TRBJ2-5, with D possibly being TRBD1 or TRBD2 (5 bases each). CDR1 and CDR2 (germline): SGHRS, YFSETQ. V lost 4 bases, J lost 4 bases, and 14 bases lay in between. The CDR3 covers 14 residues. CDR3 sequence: CASSIGDLGETQYF. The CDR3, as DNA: TGCGCCAGCAGCATAGGGGACCTCGGAGAGACCCAGTACTTC. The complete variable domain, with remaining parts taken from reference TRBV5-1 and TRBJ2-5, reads KAGVTQTPRYLIKTRGQQVTLSCSPISGHRSVSWYQQTPGQGLQFLFEYFSETQRNKGNFPGRFSGRQFSNSRSEMNVSTLELGDSALYLCASSIGDLGETQYFGPGTRLLVL.

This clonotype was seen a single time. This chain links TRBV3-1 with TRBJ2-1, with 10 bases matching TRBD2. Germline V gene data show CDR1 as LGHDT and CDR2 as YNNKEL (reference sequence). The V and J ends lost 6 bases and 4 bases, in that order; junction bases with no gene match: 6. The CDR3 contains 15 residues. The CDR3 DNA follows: TGTGCCAGCAGGCCACCGGGACTAGCGTACAATGAGCAGTTCTTC. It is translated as CASRPPGLAYNEQFF.

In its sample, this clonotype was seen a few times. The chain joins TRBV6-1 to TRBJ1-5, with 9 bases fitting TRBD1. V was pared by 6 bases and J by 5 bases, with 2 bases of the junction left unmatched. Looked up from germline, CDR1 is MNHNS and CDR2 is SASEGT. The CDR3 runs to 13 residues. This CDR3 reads CASRGQGDQPQHF. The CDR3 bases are TGTGCCAGCAGGGGACAGGGTGATCAGCCCCAGCATTTT.

The DNA of the CDR3 is TGTGCCAGCAGCTTAATGGACAGGGCTAACCCACCCCTCCACTTT. It encodes CASSLMDRANPPLHF. V gene TRBV7-2 combines with J gene TRBJ1-6, with 8 bases fitting TRBD1. The CDR3 consists of 15 residues. V lost 2 bases, J lost 11 bases, and 8 bases stayed unmatched. Germline V CDR1 and CDR2: SGHTA, FQGNSA.